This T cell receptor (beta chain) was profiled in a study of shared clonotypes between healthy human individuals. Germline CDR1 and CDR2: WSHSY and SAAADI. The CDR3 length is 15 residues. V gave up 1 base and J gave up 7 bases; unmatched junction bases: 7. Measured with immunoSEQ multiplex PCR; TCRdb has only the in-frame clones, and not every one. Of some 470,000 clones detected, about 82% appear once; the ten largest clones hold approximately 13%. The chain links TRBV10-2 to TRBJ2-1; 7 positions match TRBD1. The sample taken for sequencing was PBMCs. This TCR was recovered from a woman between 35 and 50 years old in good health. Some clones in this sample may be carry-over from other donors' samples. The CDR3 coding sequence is TGCGCCAGCAGTGAGTATGACAGGGCCCAAAATGAGCAGTTCTTC. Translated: CASSEYDRAQNEQFF.